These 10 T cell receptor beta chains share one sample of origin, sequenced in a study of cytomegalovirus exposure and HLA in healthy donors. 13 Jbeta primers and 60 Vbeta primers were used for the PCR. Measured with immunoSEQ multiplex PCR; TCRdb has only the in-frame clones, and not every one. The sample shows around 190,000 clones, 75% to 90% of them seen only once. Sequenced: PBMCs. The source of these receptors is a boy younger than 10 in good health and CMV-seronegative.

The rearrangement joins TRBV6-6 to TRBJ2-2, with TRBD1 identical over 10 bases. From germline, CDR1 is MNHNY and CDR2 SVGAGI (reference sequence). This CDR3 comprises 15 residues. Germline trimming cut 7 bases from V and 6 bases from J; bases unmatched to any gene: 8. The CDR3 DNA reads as TGTGCCAGCATTGGGGCGGGACAGGGGTCCGGGGAGCTGTTTTTT. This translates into CASIGAGQGSGELFF.

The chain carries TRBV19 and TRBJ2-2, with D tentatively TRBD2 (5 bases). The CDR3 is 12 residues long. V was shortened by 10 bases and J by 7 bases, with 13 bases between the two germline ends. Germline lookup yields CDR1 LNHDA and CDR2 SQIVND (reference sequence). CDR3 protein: CATRPGFGELFF. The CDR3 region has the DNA TGTGCCACCAGGCCGGGGTTCGGGGAGCTGTTTTTT.

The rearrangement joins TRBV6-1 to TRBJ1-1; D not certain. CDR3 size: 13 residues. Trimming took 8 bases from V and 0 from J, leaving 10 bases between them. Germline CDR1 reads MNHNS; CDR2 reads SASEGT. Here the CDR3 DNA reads TGTGCCAGCTTGAGAGATATGAACACTGAAGCTTTCTTT. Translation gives CASLRDMNTEAFF.

The CDR3 coding sequence is TGTGCCAGCAGCCAGGGGACAGTAGAAGCTAACTATGGCTACACCTTC. Translation gives CASSQGTVEANYGYTF. The gene calls are TRBV7-9 and TRBJ1-2, with 7 bases fitting TRBD1. CDR3 length equals 16 residues. After removal of 5 bases from V and 0 bases from J, the junction contained 9 bases not matched to a gene. Germline loops: CDR1 SEHNR, CDR2 FQNEAQ (reference sequence).

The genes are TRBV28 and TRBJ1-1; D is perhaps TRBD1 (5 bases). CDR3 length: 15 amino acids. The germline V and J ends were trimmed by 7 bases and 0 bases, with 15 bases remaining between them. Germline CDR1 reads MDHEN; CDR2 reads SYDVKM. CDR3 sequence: CASNGAANMNTEAFF. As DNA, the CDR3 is TGTGCCAGCAATGGGGCAGCCAACATGAACACTGAAGCTTTCTTT.

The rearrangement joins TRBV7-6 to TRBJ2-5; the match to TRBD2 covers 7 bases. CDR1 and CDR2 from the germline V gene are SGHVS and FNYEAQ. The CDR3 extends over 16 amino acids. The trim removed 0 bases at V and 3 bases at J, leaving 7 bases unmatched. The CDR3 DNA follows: TGTGCCAGCAGCTTAGCGGAAAGGACTAGTAAAGAGACCCAGTACTTC. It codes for CASSLAERTSKETQYF.

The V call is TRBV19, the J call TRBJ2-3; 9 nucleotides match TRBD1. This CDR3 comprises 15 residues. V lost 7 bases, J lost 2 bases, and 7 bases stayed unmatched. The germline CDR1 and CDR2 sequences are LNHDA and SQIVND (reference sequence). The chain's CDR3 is CASNRGLGDTDTQYF. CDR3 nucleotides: TGTGCCAGTAACAGGGGGCTTGGGGACACAGATACGCAGTATTTT.

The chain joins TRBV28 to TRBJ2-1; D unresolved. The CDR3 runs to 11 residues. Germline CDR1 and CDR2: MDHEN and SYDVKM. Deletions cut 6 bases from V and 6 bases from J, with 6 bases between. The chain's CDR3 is CASRSGNEQFF. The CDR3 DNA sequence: TGTGCCAGCAGGTCAGGCAATGAGCAGTTCTTC.

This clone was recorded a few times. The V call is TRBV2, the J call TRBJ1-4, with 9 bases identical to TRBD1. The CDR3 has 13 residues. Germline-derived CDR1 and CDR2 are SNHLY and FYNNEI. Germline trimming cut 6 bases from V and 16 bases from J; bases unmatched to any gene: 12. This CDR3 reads CASSPEQGAVTFF. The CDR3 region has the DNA TGTGCCAGCAGCCCCGAACAGGGGGCGGTAACGTTTTTT.

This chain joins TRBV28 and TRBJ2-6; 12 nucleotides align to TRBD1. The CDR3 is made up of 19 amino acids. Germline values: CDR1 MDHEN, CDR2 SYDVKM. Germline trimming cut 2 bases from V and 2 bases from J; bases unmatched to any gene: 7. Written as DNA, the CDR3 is TGTGCCAGCAGTTTAGGCGGGACAGGGGGCTTCACTGGGGCCAACGTCCTGACTTTC. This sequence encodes CASSLGGTGGFTGANVLTF.